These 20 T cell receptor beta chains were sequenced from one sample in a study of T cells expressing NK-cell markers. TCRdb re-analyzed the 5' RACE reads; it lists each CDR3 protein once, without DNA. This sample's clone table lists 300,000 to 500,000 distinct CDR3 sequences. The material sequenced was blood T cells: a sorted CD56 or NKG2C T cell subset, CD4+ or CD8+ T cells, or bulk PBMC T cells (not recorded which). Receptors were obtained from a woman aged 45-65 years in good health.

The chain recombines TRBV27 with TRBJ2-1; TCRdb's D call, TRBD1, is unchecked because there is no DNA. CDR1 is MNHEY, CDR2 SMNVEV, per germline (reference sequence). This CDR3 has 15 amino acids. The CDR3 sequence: CASSFWGSGLKVEFF.

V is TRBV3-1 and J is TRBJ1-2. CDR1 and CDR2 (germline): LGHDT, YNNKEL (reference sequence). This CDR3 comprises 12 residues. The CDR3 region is CASSQDEHGYTF.

The CDR3: CASSFDHKGSTTNEKLFF. V is TRBV5-1 and J is TRBJ1-4. The CDR3 contains 18 residues. Germline V lookup: CDR1 SGHRS, CDR2 YFSETQ.

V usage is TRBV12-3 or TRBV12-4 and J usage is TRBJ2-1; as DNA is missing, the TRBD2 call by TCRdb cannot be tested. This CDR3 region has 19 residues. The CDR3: CASSFSNQWTSSLTSAQFF.

This CDR3 is CASRGDRGKFF. The chain employs TRBV2 and TRBJ2-1; TCRdb's assignment of TRBD1 cannot be checked, as there is no DNA. Germline V CDR1 and CDR2: SNHLY, FYNNEI. The CDR3 is 11 amino acids. Filled out from reference TRBV2 and TRBJ2-1, the complete variable domain reads EPEVTQTPSHQVTQMGQEVILRCVPISNHLYFYWYRQILGQKVEFLVSFYNNEISEKSEIFDDQFSVERPDGSNFTLKIRSTKLEDSAMYFCASRGDRGKFFGPGTRLTVL.

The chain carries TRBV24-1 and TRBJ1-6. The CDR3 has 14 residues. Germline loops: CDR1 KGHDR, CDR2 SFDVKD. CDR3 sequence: CATSDGPTNSPLHF.

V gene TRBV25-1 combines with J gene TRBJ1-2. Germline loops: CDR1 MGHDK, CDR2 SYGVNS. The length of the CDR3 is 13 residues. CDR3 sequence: CASSELTGYGYTF.

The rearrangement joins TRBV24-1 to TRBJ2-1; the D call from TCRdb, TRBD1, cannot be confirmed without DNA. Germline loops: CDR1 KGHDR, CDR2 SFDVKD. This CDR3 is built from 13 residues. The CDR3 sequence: CATVGRGHNEQFF.

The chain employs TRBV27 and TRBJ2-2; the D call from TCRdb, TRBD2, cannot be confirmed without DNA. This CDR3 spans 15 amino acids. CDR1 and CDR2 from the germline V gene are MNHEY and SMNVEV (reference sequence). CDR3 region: CASTWLAGITGELFF.

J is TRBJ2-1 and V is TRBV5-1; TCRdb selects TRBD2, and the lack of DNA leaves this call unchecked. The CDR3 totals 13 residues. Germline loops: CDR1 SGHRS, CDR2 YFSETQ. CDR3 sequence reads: CASSSLAANEQFF.

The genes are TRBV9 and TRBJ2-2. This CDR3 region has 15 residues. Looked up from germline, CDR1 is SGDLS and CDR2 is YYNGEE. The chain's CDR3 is CASSVGGTYTGELFF.

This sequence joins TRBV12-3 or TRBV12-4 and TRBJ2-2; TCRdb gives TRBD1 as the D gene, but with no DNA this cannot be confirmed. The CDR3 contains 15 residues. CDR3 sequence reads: CASITAQGMTGELFF.

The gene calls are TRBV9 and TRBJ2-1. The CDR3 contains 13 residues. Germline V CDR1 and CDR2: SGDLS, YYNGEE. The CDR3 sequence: CASSVEARHEQFF.

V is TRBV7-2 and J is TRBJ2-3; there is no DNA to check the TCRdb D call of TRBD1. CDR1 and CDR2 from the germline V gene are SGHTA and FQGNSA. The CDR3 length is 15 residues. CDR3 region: CASSLAGTPVWAQYF.

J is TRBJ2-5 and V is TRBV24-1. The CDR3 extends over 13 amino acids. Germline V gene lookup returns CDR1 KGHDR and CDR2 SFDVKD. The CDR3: CATRQGYQETQYF.

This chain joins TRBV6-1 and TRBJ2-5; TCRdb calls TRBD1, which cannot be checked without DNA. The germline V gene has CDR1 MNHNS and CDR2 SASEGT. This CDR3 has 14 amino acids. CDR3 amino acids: CASKATHGRETQYF.

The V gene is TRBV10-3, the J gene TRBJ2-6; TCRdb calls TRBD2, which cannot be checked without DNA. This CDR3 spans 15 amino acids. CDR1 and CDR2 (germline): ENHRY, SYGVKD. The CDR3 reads CAVSGTAAGANVLTF.

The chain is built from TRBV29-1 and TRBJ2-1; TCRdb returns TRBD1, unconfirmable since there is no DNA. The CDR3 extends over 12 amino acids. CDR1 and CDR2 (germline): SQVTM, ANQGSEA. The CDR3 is CSVPWGSSEQFF.

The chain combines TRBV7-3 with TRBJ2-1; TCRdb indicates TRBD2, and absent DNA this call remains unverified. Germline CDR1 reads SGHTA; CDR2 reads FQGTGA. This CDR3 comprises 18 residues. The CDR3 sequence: CASSLRRPTSGGYNEQFF.

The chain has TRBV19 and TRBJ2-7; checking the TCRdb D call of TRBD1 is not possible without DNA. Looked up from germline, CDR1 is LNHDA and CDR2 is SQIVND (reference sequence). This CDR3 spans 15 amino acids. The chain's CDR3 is CASNTLTGGMGEQYF.